Following are 18 T cell receptor beta chains from one sample sequenced in a study of T cell responses to AZD1222 COVID-19 vaccine (dated by TCRdb to about 2021). Library preparation was by the immunoSEQ multiplex PCR assay. In its TCRdb copy, this immuneACCESS table keeps in-frame sequences only and misses some clones. Where compared with another copy, unresolved V genes explain less than half of these, and the others have no known cause. For this sample there are about 94,000 clones; about 88% appear just once. The ten largest clones capture 10% to 15% of the sample. In light of the paper, this sample's time point label describes: baseline before first vaccination. Material: peripheral blood, obtained on day 0 of AZD1222 vaccination. These TCRs come from an adult in good health.

The chain recombines TRBV5-4 with TRBJ2-2, with D possibly matching TRBD1 (6 bases). Trimming removed 5 bases at V and 7 bases at J, with 24 bases between. The CDR3 is 17 amino acids. CDR1 and CDR2 from the germline V gene are SGHNT and YYREEE (reference sequence). CDR3 DNA: TGTGCCAGCAGTCTAAAAGCCAGGGGCTCGACCGGCGGGGAGCTGTTTTTT. Amino acid sequence: CASSLKARGSTGGELFF.

This rearrangement joins TRBV6-5 to TRBJ1-6; weak D call: TRBD1 (6 bases). CDR1 is MNHEY and CDR2 is SVGAGI in the germline V gene. V was cut by 7 bases and J by 8 bases, with 15 bases left in between. The CDR3 loop spans 14 amino acids. The CDR3 bases are TGTGCCAGCAAACGGGACATTGGTTATTCACCCCTCCACTTT. Amino acid sequence: CASKRDIGYSPLHF.

The chain links TRBV2 to TRBJ2-1; the D is unclear. V shed 8 bases and J shed 2 bases, with 4 bases lying between them. The germline CDR1 and CDR2 sequences are SNHLY and FYNNEI. This CDR3 region has 11 residues. The CDR3 spells CASAPYNEQFF. DNA of the CDR3: TGTGCCAGCGCACCCTACAATGAGCAGTTCTTC.

This chain uses TRBV6-1 with TRBJ1-2, with D unclear. Germline V gene data show CDR1 as MNHNS and CDR2 as SASEGT. This CDR3 comprises 15 residues. Trimming pared 0 bases from V and 7 bases from J, leaving 15 bases between. CDR3 coding DNA: TGTGCCAGCAGTGAAGCGGGAACTGTTACTGGTGGCTACACCTTC. It encodes CASSEAGTVTGGYTF.

The J gene is TRBJ1-1, the V gene TRBV7-2; tentatively, D is TRBD1 (5 bases). Trimming removed 4 bases from V and 2 bases from J, with 14 bases in between. The germline CDR1 and CDR2 sequences are SGHTA and FQGNSA. The CDR3 spans 15 residues. The CDR3: CASSSNGGSNTEAFF. The CDR3, as DNA: TGTGCCAGCAGCTCCAATGGGGGGTCAAACACTGAAGCTTTCTTT.

The CDR3 DNA follows: TGTGCCAGCGGCCCGGGGGGGCGGCAGTTCTTC. Translating it yields CASGPGGRQFF. This chain connects TRBV6-5 to TRBJ2-1; 8 positions agree with TRBD2. The CDR3 contains 11 residues. Germline lookup yields CDR1 MNHEY and CDR2 SVGAGI. V gave up 8 bases and J gave up 12 bases; unmatched junction bases: 6.

This clone was seen a single time. The chain joins TRBV9 to TRBJ1-2; 7 bases align to TRBD1. The CDR3 totals 14 residues. The V segment lost 2 bases and the J segment 6 bases; nucleotides outside the gene matches: 7. Germline CDR1 is SGDLS and CDR2 is YYNGEE. The CDR3 region has the DNA TGTGCCAGCAGCGTGAGCCAGGGGGGCCATGGCTACACCTTC. Translated: CASSVSQGGHGYTF.

This chain links TRBV10-3 with TRBJ1-2; D may be TRBD1 (6 bases). Trimming shortened V by 0 bases and J by 2 bases, and 19 bases separated the two germline ends. This CDR3 has 18 residues. CDR1 is ENHRY and CDR2 is SYGVKD in the germline V gene. This chain's CDR3 is CAISESVGHRVWNYGYTF. The CDR3 DNA reads TGTGCCATCAGTGAGTCAGTGGGACACAGGGTATGGAACTATGGCTACACCTTC.

The chain combines TRBV6-2 or TRBV6-3 with TRBJ2-1, with 9 bases matching TRBD1. V dropped 5 bases and J dropped 4; count of bases not matched to a gene: 9. CDR1 MNHEY and CDR2 SVGEGT come from the germline V gene. The CDR3 runs to 16 residues. DNA for the CDR3: TGTGCCAGCAGTACCTCGCGGGACAGGGATTACAATGAGCAGTTCTTC. This gives the protein CASSTSRDRDYNEQFF.

The V gene is TRBV11-3, the J gene TRBJ2-3; no firm D call. Germline CDR1 reads SGHNT; CDR2 reads YENEEA. V was pared by 1 base and J by 1 base, with 6 bases between. This CDR3 is built from 14 residues. The chain's CDR3 is CASSLGAGTDTQYF. CDR3 DNA: TGTGCCAGCAGCTTAGGGGCAGGCACAGATACGCAGTATTTT.

The J gene is TRBJ1-2, the V gene TRBV14; D is ambiguous. The CDR3 loop spans 14 amino acids. Trimming shortened V by 0 bases and J by 2 bases, and 7 bases separated the two germline ends. Germline CDR1 reads SGHDN; CDR2 reads FVKESK. The CDR3 DNA reads as TGTGCCAGCAGCCAAGATGCCAGGAACTATGGCTACACCTTC. Its translation is CASSQDARNYGYTF.

This clone showed up just a few times. The chain couples TRBV11-3 to TRBJ2-1, with D possibly TRBD1 on 5 matching bases. The germline V and J ends were trimmed by 2 bases and 10 bases, with 12 bases remaining between them. CDR1 and CDR2 (germline): SGHNT, YENEEA. This CDR3 spans 13 amino acids. The CDR3 nucleotides are TGTGCCAGCAGCTTAAACGGACAAGACGAGCAGTTCTTC. Translated, it gives CASSLNGQDEQFF.

This chain connects TRBV27 to TRBJ1-4; TRBD1 might be the D (6 bases). Trimming removed 2 bases from V and 3 bases from J, with 7 bases in between. The CDR3 runs 14 residues. Germline V lookup: CDR1 MNHEY, CDR2 SMNVEV (reference sequence). CDR3 nucleotide sequence: TGTGCCAGCAGTTTAGGACAGTCTAATGAAAAACTGTTTTTT. Translated: CASSLGQSNEKLFF.

The V call is TRBV5-5, the J call TRBJ2-7; 9 nucleotides align to TRBD1. This CDR3 region has 16 residues. The germline gives CDR1 SGHKS, CDR2 YYEKEE (reference sequence). Trimming cost V 3 bases and J 3 bases; bases outside gene matches: 10. Written as DNA, the CDR3 is TGTGCCAGCAGCTCGACATGGGACAGGGCGGGCTACGAGCAGTACTTC. Translation gives CASSSTWDRAGYEQYF.

The rearrangement links TRBV14 to TRBJ1-2; 8 bases match TRBD1. The CDR3 covers 12 residues. Trimming took 4 bases from V and 8 from J; bases not matched to a gene: 3. Germline V CDR1 and CDR2: SGHDN, FVKESK. In DNA form, the CDR3 reads TGTGCCAGCAGCCCGGACAGGGTGGGCTACACCTTC. It translates to CASSPDRVGYTF.

The V gene is TRBV5-8, the J gene TRBJ1-5, with D possibly matching TRBD1 (5 bases). With 4 bases removed from V and 3 bases from J, the gap between germline ends came to 14 bases. The CDR3 consists of 15 residues. Per the germline V gene, CDR1 is SGHTS and CDR2 is YDEGEE. CDR3: CASSKGLLDNQPQHF. The CDR3, as DNA: TGTGCCAGCAGCAAGGGACTTCTGGACAATCAGCCCCAGCATTTT.

CDR3 region: CASSYQGVDQPQHF. CDR3 sequence (DNA): TGTGCCAGCAGCTATCAGGGCGTCGATCAGCCCCAGCATTTT. J is TRBJ1-5 and V is TRBV5-6; possibly TRBD1 for D (5 bases). In germline, CDR1 is SGHDT, CDR2 YYEEEE. Between the trimmed V and J ends, which lost 3 bases and 5 bases, there was a span of 12 bases. The CDR3 contains 14 residues.

The J gene is TRBJ1-2, the V gene TRBV6-5, with D maybe TRBD1 (5 bases). Germline assignment: CDR1 MNHEY and CDR2 SVGAGI. The V and J ends lost 7 bases and 2 bases respectively, with 11 bases between them. There are 13 residues in the CDR3. DNA for the CDR3: TGTGCCAGCAAACTACAGGCAAACTATGGCTACACCTTC. Its protein product is CASKLQANYGYTF.